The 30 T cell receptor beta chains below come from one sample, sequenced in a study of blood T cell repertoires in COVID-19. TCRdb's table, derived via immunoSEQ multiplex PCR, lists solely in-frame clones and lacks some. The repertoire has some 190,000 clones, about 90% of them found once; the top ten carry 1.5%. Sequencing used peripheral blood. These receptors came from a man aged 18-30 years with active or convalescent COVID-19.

In DNA, the CDR3 is TGTGCCAGCAGCTTATGGCGGGAGGCTGAGCAGTTCTTC. It specifies CASSLWREAEQFF. The chain joins TRBV7-3 to TRBJ2-1; 8 positions match TRBD2. The length of the CDR3 is 13 residues. The germline V gene has CDR1 SGHTA and CDR2 FQGTGA. Trimming removed 2 bases from V and 9 bases from J; junction bases left unmatched: 3. Based on the CDR3 plus reference TRBV7-3 and TRBJ2-1, the full variable domain is GAGVSQTPSNKVTEKGKYVELRCDPISGHTALYWYRQSLGQGPEFLIYFQGTGAADDSGLPNDRFFAVRPEGSVSTLKIQRTERGDSAVYLCASSLWREAEQFFGPGTRLTVL.

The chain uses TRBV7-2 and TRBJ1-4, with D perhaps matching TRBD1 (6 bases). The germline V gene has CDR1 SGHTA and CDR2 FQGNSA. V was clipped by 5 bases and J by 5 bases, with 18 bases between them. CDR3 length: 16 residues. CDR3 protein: CASSRGRGTSNEKLFF. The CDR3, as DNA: TGTGCCAGCAGCCGGGGGCGGGGGACAAGCAATGAAAAACTGTTTTTT.

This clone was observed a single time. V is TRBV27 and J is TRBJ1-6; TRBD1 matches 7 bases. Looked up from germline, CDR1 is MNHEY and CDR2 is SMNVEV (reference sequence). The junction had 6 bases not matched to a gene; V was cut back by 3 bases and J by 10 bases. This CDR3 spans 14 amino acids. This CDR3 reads CASSFRQGGSPLHF. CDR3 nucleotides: TGTGCCAGCAGTTTCAGACAGGGAGGCTCACCCCTCCACTTT.

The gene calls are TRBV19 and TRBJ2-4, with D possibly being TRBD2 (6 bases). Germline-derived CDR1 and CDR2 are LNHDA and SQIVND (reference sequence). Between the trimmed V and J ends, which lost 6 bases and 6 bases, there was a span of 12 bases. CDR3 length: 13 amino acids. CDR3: CASSNQEGNIQYF. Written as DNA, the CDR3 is TGTGCCAGTAGCAACCAGGAGGGAAACATTCAGTACTTC. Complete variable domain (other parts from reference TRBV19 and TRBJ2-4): DGGITQSPKYLFRKEGQNVTLSCEQNLNHDAMYWYRQDPGQGLRLIYYSQIVNDFQKGDIAEGYSVSREKKESFPLTVTSAQKNPTAFYLCASSNQEGNIQYFGAGTRLSVL.

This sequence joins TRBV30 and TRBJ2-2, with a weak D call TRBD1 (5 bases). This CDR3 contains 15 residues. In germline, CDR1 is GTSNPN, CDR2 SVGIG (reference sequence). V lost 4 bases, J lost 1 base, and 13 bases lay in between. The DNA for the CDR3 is TGTGCCTGGATTGGGAACAGGTTGAACACCGGGGAGCTGTTTTTT. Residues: CAWIGNRLNTGELFF.

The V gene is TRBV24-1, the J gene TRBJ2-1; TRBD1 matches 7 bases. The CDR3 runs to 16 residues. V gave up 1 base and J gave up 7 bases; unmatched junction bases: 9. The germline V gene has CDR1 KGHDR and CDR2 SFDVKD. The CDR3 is CATSDFSAGGWNEQFF. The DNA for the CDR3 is TGTGCCACCAGTGATTTTTCCGCAGGGGGTTGGAATGAGCAGTTCTTC.

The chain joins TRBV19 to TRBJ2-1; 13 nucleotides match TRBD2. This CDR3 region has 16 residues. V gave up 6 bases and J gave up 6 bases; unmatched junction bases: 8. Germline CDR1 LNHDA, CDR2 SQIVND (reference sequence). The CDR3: CASRDPRLAGGNEQFF. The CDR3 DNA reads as TGTGCCAGTAGAGACCCGCGACTAGCGGGAGGCAATGAGCAGTTCTTC.

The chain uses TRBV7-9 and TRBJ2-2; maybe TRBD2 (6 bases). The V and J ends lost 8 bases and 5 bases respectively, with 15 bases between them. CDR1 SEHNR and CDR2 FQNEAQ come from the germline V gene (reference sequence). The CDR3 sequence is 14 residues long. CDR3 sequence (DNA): TGTGCCAGCCACCGGAGGGGAGGAACCGGGGAGCTGTTTTTT. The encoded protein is CASHRRGGTGELFF.

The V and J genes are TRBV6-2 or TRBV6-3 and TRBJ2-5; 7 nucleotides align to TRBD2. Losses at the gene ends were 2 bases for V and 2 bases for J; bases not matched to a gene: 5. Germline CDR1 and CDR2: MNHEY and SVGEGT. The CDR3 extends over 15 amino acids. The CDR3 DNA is TGTGCCAGCAGTTACGGGTCAGCGGGACAAGAGACCCAGTACTTC. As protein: CASSYGSAGQETQYF.

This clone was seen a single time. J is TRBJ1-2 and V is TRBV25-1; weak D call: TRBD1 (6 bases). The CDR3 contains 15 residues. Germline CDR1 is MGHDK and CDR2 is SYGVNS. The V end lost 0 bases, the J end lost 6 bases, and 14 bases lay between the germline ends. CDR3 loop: CASSEYPTGADGYTF. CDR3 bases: TGTGCCAGCAGTGAATACCCGACAGGCGCGGATGGCTACACCTTC.

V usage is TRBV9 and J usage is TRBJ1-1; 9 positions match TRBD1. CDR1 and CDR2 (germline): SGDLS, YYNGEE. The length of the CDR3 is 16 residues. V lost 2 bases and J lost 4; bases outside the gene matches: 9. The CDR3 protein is CASSVEPQGAGTEAFF. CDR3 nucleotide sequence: TGTGCCAGCAGCGTTGAACCACAGGGGGCGGGCACTGAAGCTTTCTTT.

DNA for the CDR3: TGCGCCAGCAGCTTAATGATGGGCGGGACAGGGTCAGAGACCCAGTACTTC. This encodes CASSLMMGGTGSETQYF. The chain has TRBV5-1 and TRBJ2-5; the match to TRBD1 covers 9 bases. Trimming removed 2 bases from V and 4 bases from J; junction bases left unmatched: 12. Germline-derived CDR1 and CDR2 are SGHRS and YFSETQ. CDR3 length: 17 amino acids.

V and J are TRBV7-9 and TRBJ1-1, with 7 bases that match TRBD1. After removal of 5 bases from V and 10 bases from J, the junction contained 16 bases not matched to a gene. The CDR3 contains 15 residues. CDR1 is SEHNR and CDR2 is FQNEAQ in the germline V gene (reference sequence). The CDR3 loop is CASSPQGPPEDGAFF. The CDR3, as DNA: TGTGCCAGCAGCCCACAGGGGCCGCCTGAGGATGGAGCTTTCTTT.

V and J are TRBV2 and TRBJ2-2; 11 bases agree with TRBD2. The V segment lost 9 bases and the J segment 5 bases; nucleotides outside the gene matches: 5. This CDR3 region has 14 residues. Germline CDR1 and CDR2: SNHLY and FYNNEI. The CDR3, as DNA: TGTGCCAGTTTAGCGGGAGGGAGGACCGGGGAGCTGTTTTTT. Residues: CASLAGGRTGELFF. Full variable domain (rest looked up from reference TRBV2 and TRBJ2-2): EPEVTQTPSHQVTQMGQEVILRCVPISNHLYFYWYRQILGQKVEFLVSFYNNEISEKSEIFDDQFSVERPDGSNFTLKIRSTKLEDSAMYFCASLAGGRTGELFFGEGSRLTVL.

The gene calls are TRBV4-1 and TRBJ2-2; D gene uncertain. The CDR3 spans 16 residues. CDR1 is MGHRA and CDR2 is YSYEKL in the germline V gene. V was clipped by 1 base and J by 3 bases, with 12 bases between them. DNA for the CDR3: TGCGCCAGCAGCCAAGTCGGAGAGCACTACACCGGGGAGCTGTTTTTT. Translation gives CASSQVGEHYTGELFF.

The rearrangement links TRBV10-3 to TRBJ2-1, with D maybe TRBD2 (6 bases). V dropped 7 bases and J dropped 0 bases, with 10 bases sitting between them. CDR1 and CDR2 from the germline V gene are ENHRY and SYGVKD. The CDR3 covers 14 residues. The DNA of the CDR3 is TGTGCCATCAAGGGACTGGACTCCTACAATGAGCAGTTCTTC. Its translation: CAIKGLDSYNEQFF.

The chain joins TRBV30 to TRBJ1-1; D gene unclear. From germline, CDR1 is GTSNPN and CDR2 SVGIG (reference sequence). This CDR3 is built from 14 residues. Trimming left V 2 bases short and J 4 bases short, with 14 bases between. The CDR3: CAWSSQASSTEAFF. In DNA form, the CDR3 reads TGTGCCTGGAGTTCCCAGGCCTCATCCACTGAAGCTTTCTTT.

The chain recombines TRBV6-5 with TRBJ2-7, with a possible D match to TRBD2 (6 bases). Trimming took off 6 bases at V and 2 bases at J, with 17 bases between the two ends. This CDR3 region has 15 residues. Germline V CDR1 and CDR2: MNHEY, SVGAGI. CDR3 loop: CASSLRRERAYEQYF. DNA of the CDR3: TGTGCCAGCAGCCTACGCCGGGAGCGTGCCTACGAGCAGTACTTC.

CDR3 residues: CASSLSGATTGELFF. CDR3 coding DNA: TGTGCCAGCAGCTTAAGCGGAGCTACCACCGGGGAGCTGTTTTTT. The rearrangement uses TRBV7-3 and TRBJ2-2; D gene unclear. The CDR3 runs 15 residues. Trimming took 1 base from V and 4 from J, leaving 10 bases between them. Germline V gene sequence: CDR1 SGHTA, CDR2 FQGTGA.

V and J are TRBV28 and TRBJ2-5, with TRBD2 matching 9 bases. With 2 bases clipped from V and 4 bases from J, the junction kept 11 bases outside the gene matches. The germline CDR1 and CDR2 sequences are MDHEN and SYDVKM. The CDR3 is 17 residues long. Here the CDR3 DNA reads TGTGCCAGCAGTTTAATTGGGGTTAGCGGGAGTTTAGAGACCCAGTACTTC. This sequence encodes CASSLIGVSGSLETQYF.

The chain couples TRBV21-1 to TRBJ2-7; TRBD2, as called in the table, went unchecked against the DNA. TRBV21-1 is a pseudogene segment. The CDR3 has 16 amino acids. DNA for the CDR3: TGTGCCAGCAGGGGCTGGGGCGGGAGTCCCCTCTCCGAGCAGTACTTC. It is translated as CASRGWGGSPLSEQYF.

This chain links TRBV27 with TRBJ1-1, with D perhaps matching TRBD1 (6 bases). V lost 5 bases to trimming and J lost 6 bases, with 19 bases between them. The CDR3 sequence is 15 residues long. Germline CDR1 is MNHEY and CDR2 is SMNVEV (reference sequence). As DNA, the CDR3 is TGTGCCAGCAGTAGCTTCCCGGGACAAAGAGCTGAAGCTTTCTTT. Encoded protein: CASSSFPGQRAEAFF.

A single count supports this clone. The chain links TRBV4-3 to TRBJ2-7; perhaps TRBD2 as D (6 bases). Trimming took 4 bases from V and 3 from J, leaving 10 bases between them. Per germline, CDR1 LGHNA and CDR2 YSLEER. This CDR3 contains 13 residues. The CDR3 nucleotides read TGCGCCAGCAGCCCTATGCGGGGCTACGAGCAGTACTTC. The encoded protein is CASSPMRGYEQYF.

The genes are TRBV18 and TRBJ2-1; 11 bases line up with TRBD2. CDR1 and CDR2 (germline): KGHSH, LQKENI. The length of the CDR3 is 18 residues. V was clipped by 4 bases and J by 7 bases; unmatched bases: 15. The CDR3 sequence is CASSLSQIGLAGNNEQFF. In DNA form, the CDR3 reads TGTGCCAGCTCACTCAGCCAAATCGGACTAGCGGGTAATAATGAGCAGTTCTTC.

The CDR3 coding sequence is TGTGCCAGCAGCTTAAAAGAGTGGGCGGGAGAGACCCAGTACTTC. Translation gives CASSLKEWAGETQYF. This chain uses TRBV7-7 with TRBJ2-5, with D maybe TRBD2 (5 bases). From germline, CDR1 is SSHAT and CDR2 FNYEAQ (reference sequence). This CDR3 comprises 15 residues. Between the trimmed V and J ends, which lost 2 bases and 4 bases, there was a span of 14 bases.

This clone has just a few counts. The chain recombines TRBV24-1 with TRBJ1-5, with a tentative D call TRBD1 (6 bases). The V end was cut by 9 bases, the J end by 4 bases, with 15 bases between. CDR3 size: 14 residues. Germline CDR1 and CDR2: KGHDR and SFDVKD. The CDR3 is CATGPDSFNQPQHF. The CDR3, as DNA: TGTGCCACCGGACCGGACAGTTTTAATCAGCCCCAGCATTTT.

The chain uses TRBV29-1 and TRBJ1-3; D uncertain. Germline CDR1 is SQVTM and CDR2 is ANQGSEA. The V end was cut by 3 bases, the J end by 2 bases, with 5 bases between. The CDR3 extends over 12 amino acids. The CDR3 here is CSVERAGNTIYF. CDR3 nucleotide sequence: TGCAGCGTTGAGCGGGCTGGAAACACCATATATTTT.

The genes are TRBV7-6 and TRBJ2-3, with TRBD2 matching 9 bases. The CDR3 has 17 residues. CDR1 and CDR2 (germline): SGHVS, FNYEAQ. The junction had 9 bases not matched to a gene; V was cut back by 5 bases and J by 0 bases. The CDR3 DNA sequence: TGTGCCAGCAGCCACCCGACTAGCGGCCCTAGCACAGATACGCAGTATTTT. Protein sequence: CASSHPTSGPSTDTQYF.

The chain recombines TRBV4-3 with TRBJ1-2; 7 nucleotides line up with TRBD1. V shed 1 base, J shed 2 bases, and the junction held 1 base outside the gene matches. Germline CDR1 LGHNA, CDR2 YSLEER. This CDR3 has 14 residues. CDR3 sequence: CASSQGGQNYGYTF. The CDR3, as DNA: TGCGCCAGCAGCCAAGGGGGACAGAACTATGGCTACACCTTC.

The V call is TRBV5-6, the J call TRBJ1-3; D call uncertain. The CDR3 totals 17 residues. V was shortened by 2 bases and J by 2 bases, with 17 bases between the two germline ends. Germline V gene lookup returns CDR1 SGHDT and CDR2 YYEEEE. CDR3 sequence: CASSFARGDWAGNTIYF. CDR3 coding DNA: TGTGCCAGCAGCTTCGCCCGGGGAGATTGGGCTGGAAACACCATATATTTT.